This TCR beta chain was sequenced for a study of OX40 agonist ivuxolimab in advanced cancers. Study-level information: Ivuxolimab doses were 0.01, 0.1, 0.3, 1.5, 3 or 10 mg/kg every 2 weeks.

Germline V gives CDR1 MDHEN, CDR2 SYDVKM. Trimming pared 5 bases from V and 4 bases from J, leaving 11 bases between. The CDR3 is made up of 13 amino acids. Sequencing was performed with immunoSEQ multiplex PCR; in TCRdb, only in-frame clones are kept and a portion is missing. The table includes around 20,000 clones, around 82% detected once. The genes are TRBV28 and TRBJ2-5; D not certain. The source is an adult with an advanced solid tumor such as melanoma, head and neck, liver or kidney cancer. The sequences come from CD4+ or CD8+ T cells sorted from blood, collected in a trial of the OX40 agonist ivuxolimab. CDR3 nucleotide sequence: TGTGCCAGCAGTCCGCACCCGGTAGAGACCCAGTACTTC. Encoded protein: CASSPHPVETQYF.